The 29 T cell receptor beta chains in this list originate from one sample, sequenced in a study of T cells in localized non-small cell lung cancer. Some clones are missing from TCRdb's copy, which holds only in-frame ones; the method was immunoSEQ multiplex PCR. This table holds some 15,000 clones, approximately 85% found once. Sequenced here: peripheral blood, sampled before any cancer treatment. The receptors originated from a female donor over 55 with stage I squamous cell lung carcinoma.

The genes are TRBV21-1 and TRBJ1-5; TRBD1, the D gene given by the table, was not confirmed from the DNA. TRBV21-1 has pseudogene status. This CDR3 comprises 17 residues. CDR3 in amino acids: CASSKDGQAYSNQPQHF. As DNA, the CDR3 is TGTGCCAGCAGCAAAGACGGACAGGCTTATAGCAATCAGCCCCAGCATTTT.

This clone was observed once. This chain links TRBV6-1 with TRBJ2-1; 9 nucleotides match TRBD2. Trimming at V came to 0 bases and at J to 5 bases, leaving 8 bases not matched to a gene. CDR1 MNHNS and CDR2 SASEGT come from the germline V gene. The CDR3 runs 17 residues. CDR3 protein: CASSEATRRGGNNEQFF. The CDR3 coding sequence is TGTGCCAGCAGTGAAGCCACCCGGCGGGGGGGTAACAATGAGCAGTTCTTC.

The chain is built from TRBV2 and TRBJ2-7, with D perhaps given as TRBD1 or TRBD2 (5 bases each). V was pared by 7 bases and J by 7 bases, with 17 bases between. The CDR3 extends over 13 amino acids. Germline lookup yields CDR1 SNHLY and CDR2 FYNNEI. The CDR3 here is CASIGTAELEQYF. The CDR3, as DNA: TGTGCCAGCATCGGGACGGCAGAGCTTGAGCAGTACTTC.

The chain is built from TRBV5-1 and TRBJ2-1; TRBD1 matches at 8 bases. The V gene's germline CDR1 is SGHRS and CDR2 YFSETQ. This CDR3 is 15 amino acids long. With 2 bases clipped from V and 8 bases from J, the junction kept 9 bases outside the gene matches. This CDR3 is CASSFSTGALDEQFF. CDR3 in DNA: TGCGCCAGCAGCTTTTCGACAGGGGCGTTGGATGAGCAGTTCTTC.

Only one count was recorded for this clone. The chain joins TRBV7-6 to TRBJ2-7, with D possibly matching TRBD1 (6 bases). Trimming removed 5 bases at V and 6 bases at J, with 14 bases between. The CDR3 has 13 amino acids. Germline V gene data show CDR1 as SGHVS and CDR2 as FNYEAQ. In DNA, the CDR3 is TGTGCCAGCAGCCAGACAGGACCCCGCGAGCAGTACTTC. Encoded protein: CASSQTGPREQYF. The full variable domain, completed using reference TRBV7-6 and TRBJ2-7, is GAGVSQSPRYKVTKRGQDVALRCDPISGHVSLYWYRQALGQGPEFLTYFNYEAQQDKSGLPNDRFSAERPEGSISTLTIQRTEQRDSAMYRCASSQTGPREQYFGPGTRLTVT.

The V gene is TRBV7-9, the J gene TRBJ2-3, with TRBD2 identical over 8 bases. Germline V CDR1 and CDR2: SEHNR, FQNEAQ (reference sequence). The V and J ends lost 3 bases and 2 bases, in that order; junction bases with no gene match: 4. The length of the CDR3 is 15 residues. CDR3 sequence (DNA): TGTGCCAGCAGCTTCGAGCGGGGGCTCACAGATACGCAGTATTTT. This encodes CASSFERGLTDTQYF.

The CDR3 region has the DNA TGTGCCAGCAGCTTGGAGGCGAATCTGGCTGAAGCTTTCTTT. This codes for CASSLEANLAEAFF. J is TRBJ1-1 and V is TRBV5-4; D gene uncertain. Trimming cost V 0 bases and J 6 bases, with 12 bases left between them. The CDR3 length is 14 residues. Germline V gene sequence: CDR1 SGHNT, CDR2 YYREEE (reference sequence).

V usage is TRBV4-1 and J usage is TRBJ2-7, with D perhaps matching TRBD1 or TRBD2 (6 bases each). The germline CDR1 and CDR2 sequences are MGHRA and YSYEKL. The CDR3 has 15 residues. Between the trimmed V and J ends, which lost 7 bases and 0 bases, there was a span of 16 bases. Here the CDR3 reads CASTPGAGSSYEQYF. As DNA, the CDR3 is TGCGCCAGCACCCCGGGGGCGGGTAGCTCCTACGAGCAGTACTTC.

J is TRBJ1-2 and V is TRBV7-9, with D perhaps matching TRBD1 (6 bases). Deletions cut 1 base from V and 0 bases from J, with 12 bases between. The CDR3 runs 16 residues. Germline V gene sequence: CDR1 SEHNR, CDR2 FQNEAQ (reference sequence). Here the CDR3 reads CASSLVGADPNYGYTF. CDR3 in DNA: TGTGCCAGCAGCTTAGTGGGGGCCGATCCTAACTATGGCTACACCTTC.

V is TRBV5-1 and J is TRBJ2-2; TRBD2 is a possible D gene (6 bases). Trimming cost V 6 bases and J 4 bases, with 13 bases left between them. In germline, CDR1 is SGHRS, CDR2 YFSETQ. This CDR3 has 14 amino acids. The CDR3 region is CASTGGYGTGELFF. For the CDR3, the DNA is TGCGCCAGCACCGGAGGGTATGGCACCGGGGAGCTGTTTTTT. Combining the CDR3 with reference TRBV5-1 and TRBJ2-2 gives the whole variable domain KAGVTQTPRYLIKTRGQQVTLSCSPISGHRSVSWYQQTPGQGLQFLFEYFSETQRNKGNFPGRFSGRQFSNSRSEMNVSTLELGDSALYLCASTGGYGTGELFFGEGSRLTVL.

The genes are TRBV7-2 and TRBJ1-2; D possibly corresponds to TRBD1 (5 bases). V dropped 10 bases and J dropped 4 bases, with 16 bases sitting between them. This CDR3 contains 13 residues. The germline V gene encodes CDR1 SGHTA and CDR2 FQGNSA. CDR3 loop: CAISSGAGYGYTF. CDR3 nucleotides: TGTGCCATTTCGTCCGGGGCGGGCTATGGCTACACCTTC.

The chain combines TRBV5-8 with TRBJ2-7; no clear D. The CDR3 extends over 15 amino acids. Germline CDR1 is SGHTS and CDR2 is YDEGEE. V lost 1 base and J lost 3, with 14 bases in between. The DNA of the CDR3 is TGTGCCAGCAGCTTGTTACAGAATTCAGGCTACGAGCAGTACTTC. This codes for CASSLLQNSGYEQYF. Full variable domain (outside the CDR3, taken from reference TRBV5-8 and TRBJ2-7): EAGVTQSPTHLIKTRGQQATLRCSPISGHTSVYWYQQALGLGLQFLLWYDEGEERNRGNFPPRFSGRQFPNYSSELNVNALELEDSALYLCASSLLQNSGYEQYFGPGTRLTVT.

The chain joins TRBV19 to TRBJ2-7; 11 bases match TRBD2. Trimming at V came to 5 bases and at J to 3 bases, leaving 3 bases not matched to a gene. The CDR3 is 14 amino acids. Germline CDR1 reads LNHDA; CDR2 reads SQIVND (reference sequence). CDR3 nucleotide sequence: TGTGCCAGTAGTTACGGGACTAGCGGCTACGAGCAGTACTTC. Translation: CASSYGTSGYEQYF.

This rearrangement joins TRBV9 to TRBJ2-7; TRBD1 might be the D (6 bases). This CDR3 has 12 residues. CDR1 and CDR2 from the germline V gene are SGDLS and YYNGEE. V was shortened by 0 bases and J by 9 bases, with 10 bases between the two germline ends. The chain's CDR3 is CASSVGGGMQYF. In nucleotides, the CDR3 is TGTGCCAGCAGCGTAGGAGGGGGTATGCAGTACTTC.

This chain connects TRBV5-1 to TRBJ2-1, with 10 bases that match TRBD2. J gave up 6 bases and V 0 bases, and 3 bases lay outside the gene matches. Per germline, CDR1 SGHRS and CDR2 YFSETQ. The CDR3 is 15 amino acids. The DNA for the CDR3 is TGCGCCAGCAGCTTGGAGGGACTAGCGACCAATGAGCAGTTCTTC. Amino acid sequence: CASSLEGLATNEQFF. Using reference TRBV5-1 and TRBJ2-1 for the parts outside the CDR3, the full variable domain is KAGVTQTPRYLIKTRGQQVTLSCSPISGHRSVSWYQQTPGQGLQFLFEYFSETQRNKGNFPGRFSGRQFSNSRSEMNVSTLELGDSALYLCASSLEGLATNEQFFGPGTRLTVL.

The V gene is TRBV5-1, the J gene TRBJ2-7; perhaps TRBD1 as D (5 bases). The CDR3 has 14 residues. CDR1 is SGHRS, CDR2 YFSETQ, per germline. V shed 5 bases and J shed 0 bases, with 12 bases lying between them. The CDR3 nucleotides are TGCGCCAGCAGTGTGGGGCTAAGCTCCTACGAGCAGTACTTC. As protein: CASSVGLSSYEQYF. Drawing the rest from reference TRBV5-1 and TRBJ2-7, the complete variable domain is KAGVTQTPRYLIKTRGQQVTLSCSPISGHRSVSWYQQTPGQGLQFLFEYFSETQRNKGNFPGRFSGRQFSNSRSEMNVSTLELGDSALYLCASSVGLSSYEQYFGPGTRLTVT.

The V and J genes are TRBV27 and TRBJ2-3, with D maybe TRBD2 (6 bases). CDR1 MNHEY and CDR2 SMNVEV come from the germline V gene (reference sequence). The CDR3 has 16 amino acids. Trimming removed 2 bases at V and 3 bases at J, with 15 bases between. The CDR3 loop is CASSLMEGKRTDTQYF. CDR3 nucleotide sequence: TGTGCCAGCAGTTTAATGGAGGGGAAGAGAACAGATACGCAGTATTTT.

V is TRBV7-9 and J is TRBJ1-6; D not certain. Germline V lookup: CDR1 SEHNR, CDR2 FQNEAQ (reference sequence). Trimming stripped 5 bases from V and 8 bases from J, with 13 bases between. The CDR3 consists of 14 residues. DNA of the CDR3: TGTGCCAGCAGCCCGTCGAGTCCGGATTCACCCCTCCACTTT. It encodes CASSPSSPDSPLHF.

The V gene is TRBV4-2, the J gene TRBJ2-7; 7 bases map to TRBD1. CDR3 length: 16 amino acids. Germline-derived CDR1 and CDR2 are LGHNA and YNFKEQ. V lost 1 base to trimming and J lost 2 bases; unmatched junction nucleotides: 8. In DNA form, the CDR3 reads TGTGCCAGCAGCCAAGGCCCCGAACAGGGGACCTACGAGCAGTACTTC. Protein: CASSQGPEQGTYEQYF.

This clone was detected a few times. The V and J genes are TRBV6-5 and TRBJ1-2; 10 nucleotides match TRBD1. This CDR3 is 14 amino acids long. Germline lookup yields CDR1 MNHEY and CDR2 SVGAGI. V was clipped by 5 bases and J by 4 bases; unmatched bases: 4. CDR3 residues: CASSARDRGYGYTF. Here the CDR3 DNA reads TGTGCCAGCAGTGCCCGGGACAGGGGCTATGGCTACACCTTC.

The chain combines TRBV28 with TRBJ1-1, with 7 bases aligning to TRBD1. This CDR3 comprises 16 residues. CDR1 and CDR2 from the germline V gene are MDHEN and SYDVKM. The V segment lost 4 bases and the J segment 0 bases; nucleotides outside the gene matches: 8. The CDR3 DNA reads TGTGCCAGCAGTTCCTACTCGACAGGGCTGAACACTGAAGCTTTCTTT. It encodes CASSSYSTGLNTEAFF.

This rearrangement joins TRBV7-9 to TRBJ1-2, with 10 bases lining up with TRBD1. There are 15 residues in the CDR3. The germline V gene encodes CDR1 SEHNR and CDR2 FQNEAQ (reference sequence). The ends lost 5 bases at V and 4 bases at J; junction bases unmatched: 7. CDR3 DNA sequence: TGTGCCAGCAGCCCCCGGGACAGGGGATTCTATGGCTACACCTTC. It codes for CASSPRDRGFYGYTF.

The CDR3 nucleotides read TGTGCCAGCAGCTTGGCACAGCAGAACACTGAAGCTTTCTTT. The encoded protein is CASSLAQQNTEAFF. The genes are TRBV7-6 and TRBJ1-1; no definite D call. Germline V gene data show CDR1 as SGHVS and CDR2 as FNYEAQ. Between the trimmed V and J ends, which lost 3 bases and 1 base, there was a span of 9 bases. The CDR3 consists of 14 residues.

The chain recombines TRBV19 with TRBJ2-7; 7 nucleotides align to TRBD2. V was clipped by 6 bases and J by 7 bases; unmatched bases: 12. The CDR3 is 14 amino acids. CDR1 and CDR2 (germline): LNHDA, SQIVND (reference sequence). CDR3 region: CASRNLASGMEQYF. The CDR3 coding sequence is TGTGCCAGTAGGAATCTGGCTAGCGGTATGGAGCAGTACTTC.

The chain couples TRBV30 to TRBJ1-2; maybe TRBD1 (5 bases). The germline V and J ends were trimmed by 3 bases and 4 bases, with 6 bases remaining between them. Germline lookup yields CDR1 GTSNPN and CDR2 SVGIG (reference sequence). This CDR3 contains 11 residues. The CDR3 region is CAWSGTYGYTF. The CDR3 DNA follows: TGTGCCTGGAGCGGGACCTATGGCTACACCTTC.

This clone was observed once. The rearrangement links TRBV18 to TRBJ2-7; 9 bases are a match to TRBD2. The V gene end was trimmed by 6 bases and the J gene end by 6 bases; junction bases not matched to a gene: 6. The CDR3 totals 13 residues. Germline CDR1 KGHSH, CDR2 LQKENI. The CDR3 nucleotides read TGTGCCAGCTCGCCTAGCGGGACTTCCGAGCAGTACTTC. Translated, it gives CASSPSGTSEQYF.

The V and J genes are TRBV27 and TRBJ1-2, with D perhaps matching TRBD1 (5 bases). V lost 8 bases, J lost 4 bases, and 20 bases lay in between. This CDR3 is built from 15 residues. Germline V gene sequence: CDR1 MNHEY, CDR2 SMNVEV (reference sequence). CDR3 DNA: TGTGCCAGCGCCGGGACCGCTCAGGCTCTCTATGGCTACACCTTC. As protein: CASAGTAQALYGYTF.

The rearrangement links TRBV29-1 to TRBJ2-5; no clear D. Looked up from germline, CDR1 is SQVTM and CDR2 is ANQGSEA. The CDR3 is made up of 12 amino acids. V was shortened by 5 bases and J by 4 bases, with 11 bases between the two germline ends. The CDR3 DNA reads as TGCAGCGTTTCAATGGAAGGAGAGACCCAGTACTTC. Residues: CSVSMEGETQYF.

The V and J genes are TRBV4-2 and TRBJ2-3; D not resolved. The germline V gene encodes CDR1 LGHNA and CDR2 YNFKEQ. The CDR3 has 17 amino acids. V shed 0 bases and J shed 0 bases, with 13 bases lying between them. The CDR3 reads CASSQDDVKTSTDTQYF. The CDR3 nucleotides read TGTGCCAGCAGCCAAGATGACGTGAAAACAAGCACAGATACGCAGTATTTT.